These T cell receptor beta chains were read from a single sample in a study of T cells in localized non-small cell lung cancer. Libraries were prepared by immunoSEQ multiplex PCR; TCRdb keeps only in-frame clonotypes and omits some of them. The sample shows about 19,000 clones, 83% of them seen only once. The sample in question was peripheral blood, obtained before any cancer treatment. The source is a man aged 40 to 70 with stage I lung adenocarcinoma. Each CDR3 is given with its conserved first and last residue. The D gene is left open where the match is weak. Clone sizes are given selectively: once, few, many, or a class where the clone is expanded.

d_call: -
clone_size: once
cdr3_length: 13
v_call: TRBV11-3
j_call: TRBJ2-2
cdr3_nt: TGTGCCAGCAGCTTACGAGATCCCGGGGAGCTGTTTTTT
cdr3_aa: CASSLRDPGELFF

d_call: -
clone_size: -
cdr3_length: 13
v_call: TRBV19
j_call: TRBJ1-1
cdr3_nt: TGTGCCAGTAGTAAGGTTTTGAACACTGAAGCTTTCTTT
cdr3_aa: CASSKVLNTEAFF

d_call: TRBD2
clone_size: -
cdr3_length: 14
v_call: TRBV7-9
j_call: TRBJ2-7
cdr3_nt: TGTGCCAGCAGCTTGGGGGGGATTGACTACGAGCAGTACTTC
cdr3_aa: CASSLGGIDYEQYF

d_call: TRBD1
clone_size: -
cdr3_length: 16
v_call: TRBV27
j_call: TRBJ2-2
cdr3_nt: TGTGCCAGCAGTTCGTCCGGGACAGCGAACACCGGGGAGCTGTTTTTT
cdr3_aa: CASSSSGTANTGELFF

d_call: -
clone_size: -
cdr3_length: 14
v_call: TRBV27
j_call: TRBJ1-5
cdr3_nt: TGTGCCAGCAGTTCACAGGGAGGGGATCAGCCCCAGCATTTT
cdr3_aa: CASSSQGGDQPQHF

d_call: -
clone_size: -
cdr3_length: 16
v_call: TRBV7-9
j_call: TRBJ1-1
cdr3_nt: TGTGCCAGCAGCTTAGTCGTCGTGCCTTCTACCACTGAAGCTTTCTTT
cdr3_aa: CASSLVVVPSTTEAFF

d_call: -
clone_size: -
cdr3_length: 13
v_call: TRBV5-8
j_call: TRBJ2-3
cdr3_nt: TGTGCCAGCAGCGGGAAGGCTACAGATACGCAGTATTTT
cdr3_aa: CASSGKATDTQYF

d_call: TRBD1
clone_size: -
cdr3_length: 14
v_call: TRBV5-1
j_call: TRBJ1-5
cdr3_nt: TGCGCCAGCAGCCCCGACAGGGCTAATCAGCCCCAGCATTTT
cdr3_aa: CASSPDRANQPQHF

d_call: -
clone_size: -
cdr3_length: 11
v_call: TRBV6-1
j_call: TRBJ2-4
cdr3_nt: TGTGCCAGCAGTTACAAAAACATTCAGTACTTC
cdr3_aa: CASSYKNIQYF

d_call: TRBD1
clone_size: -
cdr3_length: 13
v_call: TRBV5-1
j_call: TRBJ2-7
cdr3_nt: TGCGCCAGCAGCCTTACAGGGGGCTACGAGCAGTACTTC
cdr3_aa: CASSLTGGYEQYF

d_call: -
clone_size: -
cdr3_length: 15
v_call: TRBV5-6
j_call: TRBJ1-4
cdr3_nt: TGTGCCAGCAGCTTGGTTGGCAGAGGAGGTGAAAAACTGTTTTTT
cdr3_aa: CASSLVGRGGEKLFF

d_call: TRBD1
clone_size: -
cdr3_length: 15
v_call: TRBV9
j_call: TRBJ1-6
cdr3_nt: TGTGCCAGCAGCACCCGGACAGGGATGAATTCACCCCTCCACTTT
cdr3_aa: CASSTRTGMNSPLHF

d_call: -
clone_size: -
cdr3_length: 11
v_call: TRBV9
j_call: TRBJ2-5
cdr3_nt: TGTGCCAGCAGCGGAGGGGCGACCCAGTACTTC
cdr3_aa: CASSGGATQYF

d_call: -
clone_size: -
cdr3_length: 14
v_call: TRBV27
j_call: TRBJ2-1
cdr3_nt: TGTGCCAGCAGTTCCATGAACCAGGGGAATGAGCAGTTCTTC
cdr3_aa: CASSSMNQGNEQFF

d_call: -
clone_size: -
cdr3_length: 17
v_call: TRBV7-2
j_call: TRBJ2-5
cdr3_nt: TGTGCCAGCAGCCAAAAAACGGGGCAAATTTTCCAAGAGACCCAGTACTTC
cdr3_aa: CASSQKTGQIFQETQYF

d_call: -
clone_size: -
cdr3_length: 13
v_call: TRBV7-9
j_call: TRBJ2-5
cdr3_nt: TGTGCGGAAAGAGGCCGGGCAGAGGAGACCCAGTACTTC
cdr3_aa: CAERGRAEETQYF

d_call: -
clone_size: -
cdr3_length: 14
v_call: TRBV29-1
j_call: TRBJ2-1
cdr3_nt: TGCAGCGCCGAAGGCAGGGAGACTTACAATGAGCAGTTCTTC
cdr3_aa: CSAEGRETYNEQFF

d_call: -
clone_size: -
cdr3_length: 15
v_call: TRBV9
j_call: TRBJ2-7
cdr3_nt: TGTGCCAGCAGCGTAGAACCTAGTTCACGGGGGGAGCAGTACTTC
cdr3_aa: CASSVEPSSRGEQYF

d_call: TRBD1
clone_size: -
cdr3_length: 15
v_call: TRBV28
j_call: TRBJ2-7
cdr3_nt: TGTGCCAGCAGTCCCCTCGGACAGGGAATTGGCGAGCAGTACTTC
cdr3_aa: CASSPLGQGIGEQYF

d_call: -
clone_size: -
cdr3_length: 13
v_call: TRBV7-6
j_call: TRBJ2-7
cdr3_nt: TGTGCCGTCAGGGTTCCGGGATCCTACGAGCAGTACTTC
cdr3_aa: CAVRVPGSYEQYF

d_call: -
clone_size: -
cdr3_length: 15
v_call: TRBV28
j_call: TRBJ1-6
cdr3_nt: TGTGCCAGCAGTTTACTGGGACCGACTAATTCACCCCTCCACTTT
cdr3_aa: CASSLLGPTNSPLHF

d_call: -
clone_size: -
cdr3_length: 14
v_call: TRBV7-2
j_call: TRBJ2-2
cdr3_nt: TGTGCCAGCAACTTAGGGGGAGCGGCCGGGGAGCTGTTTTTT
cdr3_aa: CASNLGGAAGELFF

d_call: -
clone_size: -
cdr3_length: 15
v_call: TRBV9
j_call: TRBJ1-5
cdr3_nt: TGTGCCAGCAGCGTAGAGGGGACGAGGAATCAGCCCCAGCATTTT
cdr3_aa: CASSVEGTRNQPQHF

d_call: -
clone_size: -
cdr3_length: 14
v_call: TRBV6-5
j_call: TRBJ1-5
cdr3_nt: TGTGCCAGCAGCCCCGTCAGTGGGTATCAGCCCCAGCATTTT
cdr3_aa: CASSPVSGYQPQHF

d_call: -
clone_size: few
cdr3_length: 15
v_call: TRBV7-2
j_call: TRBJ2-2
cdr3_nt: TGTGCCAGCAGCTTAGTTGAGGGGAACACCGGGGAGCTGTTTTTT
cdr3_aa: CASSLVEGNTGELFF

d_call: TRBD2
clone_size: -
cdr3_length: 17
v_call: TRBV7-8
j_call: TRBJ2-2
cdr3_nt: TGTGCCAGCAGGCCCGGGACTAGCGGGAGAAACACCGGGGAGCTGTTTTTT
cdr3_aa: CASRPGTSGRNTGELFF

d_call: -
clone_size: -
cdr3_length: 16
v_call: TRBV11-2
j_call: TRBJ2-7
cdr3_nt: TGTGCCAGCAGCTTAGGGTGGGGCAGGGAAACCTACGAGCAGTACTTC
cdr3_aa: CASSLGWGRETYEQYF

d_call: TRBD1
clone_size: -
cdr3_length: 14
v_call: TRBV27
j_call: TRBJ1-4
cdr3_nt: TGTGCCAGCAGTTCCACAGGGGGCCTTGAAAAACTGTTTTTT
cdr3_aa: CASSSTGGLEKLFF

d_call: TRBD2
clone_size: -
cdr3_length: 14
v_call: TRBV7-2
j_call: TRBJ2-5
cdr3_nt: TGTGCCAGCAGCTTAGGAGCGGGAGTGGAGACCCAGTACTTC
cdr3_aa: CASSLGAGVETQYF

d_call: -
clone_size: few
cdr3_length: 12
v_call: TRBV19
j_call: TRBJ2-7
cdr3_nt: TGTGCCAGTAGCGAGAGCTCCTACGAGCAGTACTTC
cdr3_aa: CASSESSYEQYF

d_call: -
clone_size: -
cdr3_length: 13
v_call: TRBV10-3
j_call: TRBJ1-1
cdr3_nt: TGTGCCATCAGAAGGACTGGAGAAACTGAAGCTTTCTTT
cdr3_aa: CAIRRTGETEAFF

d_call: -
clone_size: -
cdr3_length: 14
v_call: TRBV6-5
j_call: TRBJ2-5
cdr3_nt: TGTGCCAGCAGTTACTCGAGGCAGGGAGAGACCCAGTACTTC
cdr3_aa: CASSYSRQGETQYF

d_call: -
clone_size: -
cdr3_length: 13
v_call: TRBV9
j_call: TRBJ2-1
cdr3_nt: TGTGCCAGCAGCGTAGCTTCCGGGGGAGAGCAGTTCTTC
cdr3_aa: CASSVASGGEQFF

d_call: -
clone_size: -
cdr3_length: 12
v_call: TRBV29-1
j_call: TRBJ1-2
cdr3_nt: TGCAGCGTCCCGGACACCCCGGGCGGCTACACCTTC
cdr3_aa: CSVPDTPGGYTF

d_call: -
clone_size: -
cdr3_length: 18
v_call: TRBV4-3
j_call: TRBJ2-6
cdr3_nt: TGCGCCAGCAGCCAAGGCATTGGCTCCCTCTCTGGGGCCAACGTCCTGACTTTC
cdr3_aa: CASSQGIGSLSGANVLTF

d_call: -
clone_size: once
cdr3_length: 11
v_call: TRBV20-1
j_call: TRBJ2-7
cdr3_nt: TGCAGTGCTAGAGATGGTAACGAGCAGTACTTC
cdr3_aa: CSARDGNEQYF

d_call: -
clone_size: -
cdr3_length: 13
v_call: TRBV29-1
j_call: TRBJ1-6
cdr3_nt: TGCAGCGTTGCAGGGGACCTTAATTCACCCCTCCACTTT
cdr3_aa: CSVAGDLNSPLHF

d_call: TRBD2
clone_size: -
cdr3_length: 17
v_call: TRBV2
j_call: TRBJ2-7
cdr3_nt: TGTGCCAGCAGTGTAACTAGCGGGAGCGGGGTGTCCTACGAGCAGTACTTC
cdr3_aa: CASSVTSGSGVSYEQYF

d_call: TRBD1
clone_size: -
cdr3_length: 16
v_call: TRBV7-7
j_call: TRBJ2-5
cdr3_nt: TGTGCTAGCAGCTTATCCTTGACCGGGACAGGGGTGACCCAGTACTTC
cdr3_aa: CASSLSLTGTGVTQYF

d_call: -
clone_size: -
cdr3_length: 14
v_call: TRBV11-2
j_call: TRBJ2-5
cdr3_nt: TGTGCCAGCAGCTTAGACAAGTACCAAGAGACCCAGTACTTC
cdr3_aa: CASSLDKYQETQYF

d_call: -
clone_size: -
cdr3_length: 18
v_call: TRBV2
j_call: TRBJ2-5
cdr3_nt: TGTGCCAGCAGTGAAGGCCCCAGATGGGGCGGATCGGAAGAGACCCAGTACTTC
cdr3_aa: CASSEGPRWGGSEETQYF

d_call: TRBD2
clone_size: -
cdr3_length: 13
v_call: TRBV28
j_call: TRBJ2-5
cdr3_nt: TGTGCCAGCAGTTTCTCTAGCGGGGAGACCCAGTACTTC
cdr3_aa: CASSFSSGETQYF

d_call: TRBD1
clone_size: -
cdr3_length: 16
v_call: TRBV5-6
j_call: TRBJ1-2
cdr3_nt: TGTGCCAGCGAGAGAAAGACAGGGTCTCCTGACTATGGCTACACCTTC
cdr3_aa: CASERKTGSPDYGYTF

d_call: TRBD1
clone_size: -
cdr3_length: 16
v_call: TRBV4-2
j_call: TRBJ2-7
cdr3_nt: TGTGCCAGCAGCCAGTCTCCCGGGACAGGGGTATCCGAGCAGTACTTC
cdr3_aa: CASSQSPGTGVSEQYF

d_call: TRBD1
clone_size: once
cdr3_length: 16
v_call: TRBV6-6
j_call: TRBJ2-5
cdr3_nt: TGTGCCAGCAGTTTCGGCCTGGGACAGGGAGCGGAGACCCAGTACTTC
cdr3_aa: CASSFGLGQGAETQYF

d_call: -
clone_size: -
cdr3_length: 15
v_call: TRBV6-6
j_call: TRBJ2-1
cdr3_nt: TGTGCCAGCAGCCCCGGGTCCTCCTCCTACAATGAGCAGTTCTTC
cdr3_aa: CASSPGSSSYNEQFF

d_call: -
clone_size: once
cdr3_length: 18
v_call: TRBV28
j_call: TRBJ1-5
cdr3_nt: TGTGCCAGCTTCGGACCCCGACGCTTAGGGACTAGCAATCAGCCCCAGCATTTT
cdr3_aa: CASFGPRRLGTSNQPQHF

d_call: -
clone_size: -
cdr3_length: 14
v_call: TRBV7-6
j_call: TRBJ2-3
cdr3_nt: TGTGCCAGCAGCGCCGGGTCCCACACAGATACGCAGTATTTT
cdr3_aa: CASSAGSHTDTQYF

d_call: TRBD2
clone_size: -
cdr3_length: 18
v_call: TRBV5-1
j_call: TRBJ2-1
cdr3_nt: TGCGCCAGCAGCTCGCTAGCGGGAGGGGGTAGCTCCTACAATGAGCAGTTCTTC
cdr3_aa: CASSSLAGGGSSYNEQFF

d_call: TRBD2
clone_size: -
cdr3_length: 14
v_call: TRBV5-1
j_call: TRBJ2-5
cdr3_nt: TGCGCCAGCAGCCGGGGGGGGCCCCAAGAGACCCAGTACTTC
cdr3_aa: CASSRGGPQETQYF

d_call: -
clone_size: -
cdr3_length: 13
v_call: TRBV11-2
j_call: TRBJ2-3
cdr3_nt: TGTGCCAGCAGCTTAGAAGAGACAGATACGCAGTATTTT
cdr3_aa: CASSLEETDTQYF

d_call: TRBD1
clone_size: -
cdr3_length: 15
v_call: TRBV5-1
j_call: TRBJ1-4
cdr3_nt: TGCGCCAGCAGCCTCCGACAGGGTCGGGATGAAAAACTGTTTTTT
cdr3_aa: CASSLRQGRDEKLFF

d_call: -
clone_size: -
cdr3_length: 12
v_call: TRBV7-2
j_call: TRBJ2-7
cdr3_nt: TGTGCCAGCAGCTCGCAGGGGAGTGAGAGGTACTTC
cdr3_aa: CASSSQGSERYF

d_call: TRBD2
clone_size: -
cdr3_length: 16
v_call: TRBV11-2
j_call: TRBJ2-1
cdr3_nt: TGTGCCAGCAGCTTACGGCTAGCGGGGGCCTACAATGAGCAGTTCTTC
cdr3_aa: CASSLRLAGAYNEQFF